This is a list of T cell receptor beta chains from one sample in a study of regulatory T cells in long-lasting Graves disease. One entry per CDR3 protein, called by TCRdb with MiXCR from the multiplex PCR reads. The data contain roughly 520,000 distinct CDR3 sequences, around 13% of them singletons. This sample was also put to use in a study of T cells in Graves' hyperthyroidism and ophthalmopathy.

The source was peripheral blood mononuclear cells (PBMCs), collected at new diagnosis, from a patient treated with antithyroid drugs. The source is a woman in her twenties or thirties with Graves disease. The CDR3 runs from the conserved cysteine through the conserved F or W. D genes are given only for firm matches. Not every row has a clone size; where given, it reads once, few, many or a size class.

>-|-|TRBJ2-2|TRBV7-9
TGTGCCAGCAGCTCTCGGGGAGAGCTCACCGGGGAGCTGTTTTTT
CASSSRGELTGELFF
>-|few|TRBJ2-7|TRBV7-9
TGTGCCAGCAGCCACCAGGCGGGAACCTACGAGCAGTACTTC
CASSHQAGTYEQYF
>-|-|TRBJ1-2|TRBV28
TGTGCCAGCAGTCCCGATCCCTATGGCTACACCTTC
CASSPDPYGYTF
>TRBD2|many|TRBJ2-7|TRBV28
TGTGCCAGCAGACGCGGGGGGCTAACCGTCTACGAGCAGTACTTC
CASRRGGLTVYEQYF
>-|many|TRBJ1-5|TRBV12-3/TRBV12-4
TGTGCCAGCAGCTTGGGGGGTACACCGAAGAGCAATCAGCCCCAGCATTTT
CASSLGGTPKSNQPQHF
>-|few|TRBJ2-7|TRBV28
TGTGCCAGCAGTTTCAGCTACGAGAAGTACTTC
CASSFSYEKYF
>TRBD1|-|TRBJ2-2|TRBV29-1
TGCAGCGCCCGGGCCGACAGGGGAGTACGTACCGGGGAGCTGTTTTTT
CSARADRGVRTGELFF
>-|few|TRBJ2-7|TRBV20-1
TGCAGTGCTAGTCGGTACGAGCAGTACTTC
CSASRYEQYF
>TRBD1|-|TRBJ2-2|TRBV19
TGTGCCAGTATCGGACAGGGGCCGCACACCGGGGAGCTGTTTTTT
CASIGQGPHTGELFF
>-|many|TRBJ2-7|TRBV5-1
TGCGCCAGCAGCTTGGGTGGGTCCCAGTCCTACGAGCAGTACTTC
CASSLGGSQSYEQYF
>-|-|TRBJ2-1|TRBV12-3/TRBV12-4
TGTGCCAGCAGCCTTGTAGGGGGATCCGGTGAGCAGTTCTTC
CASSLVGGSGEQFF